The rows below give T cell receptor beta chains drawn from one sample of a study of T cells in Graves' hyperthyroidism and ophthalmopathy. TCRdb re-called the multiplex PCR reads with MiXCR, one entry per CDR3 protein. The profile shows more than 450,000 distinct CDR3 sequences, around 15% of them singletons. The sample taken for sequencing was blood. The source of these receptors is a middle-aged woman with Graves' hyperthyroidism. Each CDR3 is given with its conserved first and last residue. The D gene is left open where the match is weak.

CASTNGGAEQYF | TRBJ2-7 | - | TRBV12-3/TRBV12-4
CATSDLTGEQFF | TRBJ2-1 | - | TRBV24-1
CAWQPGTGSYEQYF | TRBJ2-7 | TRBD1 | TRBV30
CASNLVNIGNLNYGYTF | TRBJ1-2 | - | TRBV7-2
CATSGDTGVETQYF | TRBJ2-5 | - | TRBV15
CASSLVGGPNRAGSSYNEQFF | TRBJ2-1 | - | TRBV7-3
CASSFQGQGKETQYF | TRBJ2-5 | TRBD1 | TRBV12-3/TRBV12-4
CSVEDTQYF | TRBJ2-3 | - | TRBV29-1
CASSYSLSYEQYF | TRBJ2-7 | - | TRBV6-2/TRBV6-3
CASSLARGLAGRDTQYF | TRBJ2-3 | TRBD2 | TRBV11-2
CASSAGFSSGNTIYF | TRBJ1-3 | - | TRBV2
CASSDGLAGVYEQYF | TRBJ2-7 | TRBD2 | TRBV5-1
CAWSVNSREGPNEQFF | TRBJ2-1 | TRBD2 | TRBV30
CASSWMGAVQPQHF | TRBJ1-5 | - | TRBV19